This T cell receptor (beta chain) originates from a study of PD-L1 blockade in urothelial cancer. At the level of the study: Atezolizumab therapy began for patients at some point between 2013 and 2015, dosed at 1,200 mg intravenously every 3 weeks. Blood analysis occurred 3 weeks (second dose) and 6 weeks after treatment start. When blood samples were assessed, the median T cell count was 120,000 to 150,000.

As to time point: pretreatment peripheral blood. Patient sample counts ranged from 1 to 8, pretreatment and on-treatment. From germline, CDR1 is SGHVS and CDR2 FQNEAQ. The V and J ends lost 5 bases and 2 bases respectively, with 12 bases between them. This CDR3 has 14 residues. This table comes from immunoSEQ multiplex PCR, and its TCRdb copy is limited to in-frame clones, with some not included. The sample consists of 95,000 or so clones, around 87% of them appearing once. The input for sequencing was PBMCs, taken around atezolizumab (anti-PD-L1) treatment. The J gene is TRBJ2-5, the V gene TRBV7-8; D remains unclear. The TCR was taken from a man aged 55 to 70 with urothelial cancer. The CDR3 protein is CASSQIRSQETQYF. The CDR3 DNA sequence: TGTGCCAGCAGCCAAATTCGGAGTCAAGAGACCCAGTACTTC.